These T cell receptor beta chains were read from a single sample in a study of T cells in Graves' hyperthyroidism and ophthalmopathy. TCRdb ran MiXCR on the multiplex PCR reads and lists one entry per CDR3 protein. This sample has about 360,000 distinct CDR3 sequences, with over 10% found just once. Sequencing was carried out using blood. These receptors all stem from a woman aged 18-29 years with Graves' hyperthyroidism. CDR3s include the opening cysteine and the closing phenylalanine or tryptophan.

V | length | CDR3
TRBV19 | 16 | CASKERTDPRLTEAFF
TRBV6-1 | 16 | CASSERGEAGDQPQHF
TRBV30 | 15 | CAWSVRGGGRSPLHF
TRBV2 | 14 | CATSWGGRTGELFF
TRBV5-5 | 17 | CASSPGQGFSSNQPQHF
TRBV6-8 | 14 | CASSYPMVVYEQYF
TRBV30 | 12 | CAWSERGSPLHF
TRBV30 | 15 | CAWSVTGTLNTEAFF
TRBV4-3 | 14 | CASSQVTMNTEAFF
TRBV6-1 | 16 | CASSEAAGGSYNEQFF
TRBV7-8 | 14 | CASSWRTGGYEQYF
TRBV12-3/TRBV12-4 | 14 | CASSLVALYNEQFF
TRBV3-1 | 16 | CASSQGRPDLTDTQYF
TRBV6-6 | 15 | CASSYGRDEGDTQYF
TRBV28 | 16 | CASSSWDMGGGNTIYF